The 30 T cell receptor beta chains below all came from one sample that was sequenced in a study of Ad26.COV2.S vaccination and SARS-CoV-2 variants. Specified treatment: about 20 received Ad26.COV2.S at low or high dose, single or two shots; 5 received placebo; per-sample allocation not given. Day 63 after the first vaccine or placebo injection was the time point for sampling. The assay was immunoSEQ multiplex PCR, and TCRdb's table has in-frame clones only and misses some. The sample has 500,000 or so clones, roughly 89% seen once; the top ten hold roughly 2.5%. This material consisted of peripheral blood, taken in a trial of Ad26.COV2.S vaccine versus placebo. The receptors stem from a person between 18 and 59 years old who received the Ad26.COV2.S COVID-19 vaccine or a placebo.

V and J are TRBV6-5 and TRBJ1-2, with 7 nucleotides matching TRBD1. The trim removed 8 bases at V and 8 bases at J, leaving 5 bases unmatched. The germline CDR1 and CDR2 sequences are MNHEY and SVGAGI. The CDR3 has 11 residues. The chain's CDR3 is CASARGVGYTF. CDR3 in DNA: TGTGCCAGCGCCAGGGGGGTCGGCTACACCTTC.

The CDR3 region is CASSGLLRTGLNYGYTF. As DNA, the CDR3 is TGTGCCAGCAGCGGTCTTCTGAGGACAGGGCTTAACTATGGCTACACCTTC. This sequence joins TRBV5-4 and TRBJ1-2; 8 bases match TRBD1. J gave up 1 base and V 4 bases, and 12 bases lay outside the gene matches. Germline V gene data show CDR1 as SGHNT and CDR2 as YYREEE (reference sequence). The CDR3 extends over 17 amino acids.

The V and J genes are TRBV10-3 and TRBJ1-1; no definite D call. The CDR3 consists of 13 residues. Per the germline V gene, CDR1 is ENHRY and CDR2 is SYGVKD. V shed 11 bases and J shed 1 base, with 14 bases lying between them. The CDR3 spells CASVERANTEAFF. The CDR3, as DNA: TGTGCCTCCGTGGAGAGGGCGAACACTGAAGCTTTCTTT.

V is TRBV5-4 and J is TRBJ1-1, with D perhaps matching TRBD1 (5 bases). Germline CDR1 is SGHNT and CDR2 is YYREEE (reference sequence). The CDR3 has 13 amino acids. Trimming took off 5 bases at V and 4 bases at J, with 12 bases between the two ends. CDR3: CASRRVGTTEAFF. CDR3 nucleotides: TGTGCCAGCAGAAGGGTGGGGACCACTGAAGCTTTCTTT.

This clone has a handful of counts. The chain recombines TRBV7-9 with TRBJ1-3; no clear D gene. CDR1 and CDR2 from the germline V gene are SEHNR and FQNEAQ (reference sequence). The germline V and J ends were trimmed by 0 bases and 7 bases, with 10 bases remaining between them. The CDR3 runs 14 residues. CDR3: CASSLASGTNTIYF. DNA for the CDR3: TGTGCCAGCAGCTTAGCTTCCGGTACGAACACCATATATTTT.

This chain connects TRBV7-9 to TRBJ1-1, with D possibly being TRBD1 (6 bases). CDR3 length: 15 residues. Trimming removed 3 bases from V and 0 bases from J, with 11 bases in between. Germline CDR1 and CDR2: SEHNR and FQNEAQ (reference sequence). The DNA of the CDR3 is TGTGCCAGCAGCTTTTTGGGGGCCGTGAACACTGAAGCTTTCTTT. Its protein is CASSFLGAVNTEAFF.

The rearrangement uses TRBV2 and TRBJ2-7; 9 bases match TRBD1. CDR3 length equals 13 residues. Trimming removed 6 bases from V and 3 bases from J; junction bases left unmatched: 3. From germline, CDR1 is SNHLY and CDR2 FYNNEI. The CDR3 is CASSRQGGYEQYV. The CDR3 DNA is TGTGCCAGCAGCCGACAGGGGGGCTACGAGCAGTACGTC.

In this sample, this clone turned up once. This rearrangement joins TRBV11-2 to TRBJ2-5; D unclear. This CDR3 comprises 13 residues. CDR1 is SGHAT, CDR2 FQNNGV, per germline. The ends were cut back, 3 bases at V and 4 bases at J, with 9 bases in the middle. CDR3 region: CASSFRSLETQYF. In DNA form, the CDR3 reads TGTGCCAGCAGCTTCCGTTCTCTAGAGACCCAGTACTTC. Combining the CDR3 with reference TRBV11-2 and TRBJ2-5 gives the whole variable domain EAGVAQSPRYKIIEKRQSVAFWCNPISGHATLYWYQQILGQGPKLLIQFQNNGVVDDSQLPKDRFSAERLKGVDSTLKIQPAKLEDSAVYLCASSFRSLETQYFGPGTRLLVL.

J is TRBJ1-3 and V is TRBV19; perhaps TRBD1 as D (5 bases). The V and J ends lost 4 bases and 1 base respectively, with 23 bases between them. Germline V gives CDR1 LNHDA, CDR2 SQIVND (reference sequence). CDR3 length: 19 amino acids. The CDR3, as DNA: TGTGCCAGTAGTAATATTGGCCGGGTTGGACACAAATCTGGAAACACCATATATTTT. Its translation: CASSNIGRVGHKSGNTIYF.

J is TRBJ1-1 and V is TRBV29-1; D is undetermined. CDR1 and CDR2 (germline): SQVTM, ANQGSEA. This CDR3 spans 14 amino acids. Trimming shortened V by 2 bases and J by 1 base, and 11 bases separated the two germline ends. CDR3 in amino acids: CSVELHPANTEAFF. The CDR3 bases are TGCAGCGTTGAATTACATCCGGCGAACACTGAAGCTTTCTTT.

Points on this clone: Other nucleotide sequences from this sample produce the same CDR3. The CDR3 region has the DNA TGTGCCAGCAGCTTGCCGGGGGGCACAGATACGCAGTATTTT. Translating it yields CASSLPGGTDTQYF. This chain uses TRBV5-4 with TRBJ2-3; possibly TRBD2 for D (6 bases). This CDR3 is built from 14 residues. Germline lookup yields CDR1 SGHNT and CDR2 YYREEE (reference sequence). V was clipped by 1 base and J by 1 base, with 7 bases between them. Full variable domain (remainder filled in from reference TRBV5-4 and TRBJ2-3): ETGVTQSPTHLIKTRGQQVTLRCSSQSGHNTVSWYQQALGQGPQFIFQYYREEENGRGNFPPRFSGLQFPNYSSELNVNALELDDSALYLCASSLPGGTDTQYFGPGTRLTVL.

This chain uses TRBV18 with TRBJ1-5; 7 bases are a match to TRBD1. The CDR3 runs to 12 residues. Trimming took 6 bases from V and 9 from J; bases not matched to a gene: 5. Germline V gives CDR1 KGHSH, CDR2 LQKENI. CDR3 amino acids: CASSDRFRPQHF. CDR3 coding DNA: TGTGCCAGCTCGGACAGGTTCAGGCCCCAGCATTTT.

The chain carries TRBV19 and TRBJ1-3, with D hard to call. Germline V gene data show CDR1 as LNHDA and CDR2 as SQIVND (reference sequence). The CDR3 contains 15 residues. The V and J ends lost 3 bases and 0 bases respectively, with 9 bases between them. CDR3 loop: CASSIAHRSGNTIYF. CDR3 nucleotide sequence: TGTGCCAGTAGTATTGCCCACCGCTCTGGAAACACCATATATTTT. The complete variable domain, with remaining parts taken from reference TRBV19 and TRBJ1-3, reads DGGITQSPKYLFRKEGQNVTLSCEQNLNHDAMYWYRQDPGQGLRLIYYSQIVNDFQKGDIAEGYSVSREKKESFPLTVTSAQKNPTAFYLCASSIAHRSGNTIYFGEGSWLTVV.

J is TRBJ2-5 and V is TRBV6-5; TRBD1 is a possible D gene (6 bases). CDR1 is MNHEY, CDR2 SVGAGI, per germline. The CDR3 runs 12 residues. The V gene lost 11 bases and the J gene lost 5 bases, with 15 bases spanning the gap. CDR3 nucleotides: TGTGCCGCTGGCAGGGGAAGGGAGACCCAGTACTTC. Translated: CAAGRGRETQYF.

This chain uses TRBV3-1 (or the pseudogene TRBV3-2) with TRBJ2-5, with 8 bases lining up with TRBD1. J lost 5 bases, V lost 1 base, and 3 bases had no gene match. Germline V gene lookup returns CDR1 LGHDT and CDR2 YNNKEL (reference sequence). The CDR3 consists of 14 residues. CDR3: CASSQVWTGETQYF. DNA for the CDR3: TGTGCCAGCAGCCAAGTCTGGACAGGGGAGACCCAGTACTTC.

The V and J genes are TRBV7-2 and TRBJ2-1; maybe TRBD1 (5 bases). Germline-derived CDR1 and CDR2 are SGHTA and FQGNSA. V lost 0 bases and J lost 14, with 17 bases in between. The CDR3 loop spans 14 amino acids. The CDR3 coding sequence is TGTGCCAGCAGCTTAGCCTCAAGGGGAACTGTGAAGTTCTTC. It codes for CASSLASRGTVKFF.

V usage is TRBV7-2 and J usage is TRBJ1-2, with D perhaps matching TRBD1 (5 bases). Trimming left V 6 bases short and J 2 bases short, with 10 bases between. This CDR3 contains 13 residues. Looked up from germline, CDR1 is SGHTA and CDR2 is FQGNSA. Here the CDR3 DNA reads TGTGCCAGCAGGGCTGGGGGGAACTATGGCTACACCTTC. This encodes CASRAGGNYGYTF.

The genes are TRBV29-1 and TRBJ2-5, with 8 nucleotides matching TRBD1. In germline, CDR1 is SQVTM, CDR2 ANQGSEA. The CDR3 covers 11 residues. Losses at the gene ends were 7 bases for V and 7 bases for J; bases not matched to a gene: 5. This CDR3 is CSERTGSTQYF. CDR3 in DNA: TGCAGCGAGCGGACAGGGTCGACCCAGTACTTC.

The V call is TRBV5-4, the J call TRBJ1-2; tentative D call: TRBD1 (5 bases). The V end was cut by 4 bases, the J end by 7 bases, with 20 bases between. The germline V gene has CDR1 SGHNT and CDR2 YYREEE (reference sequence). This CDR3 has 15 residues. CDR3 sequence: CASSLSGGQVVGYTF. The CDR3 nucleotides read TGTGCCAGCAGCCTGAGTGGGGGTCAAGTGGTTGGCTACACCTTC.

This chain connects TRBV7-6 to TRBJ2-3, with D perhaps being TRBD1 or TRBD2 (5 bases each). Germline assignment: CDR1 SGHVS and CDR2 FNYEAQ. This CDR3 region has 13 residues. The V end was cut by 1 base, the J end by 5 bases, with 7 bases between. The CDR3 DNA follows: TGTGCCAGCAGCTTAGTTGGGGGAGATACGCAGTATTTT. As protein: CASSLVGGDTQYF. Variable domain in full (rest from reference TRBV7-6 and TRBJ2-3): GAGVSQSPRYKVTKRGQDVALRCDPISGHVSLYWYRQALGQGPEFLTYFNYEAQQDKSGLPNDRFSAERPEGSISTLTIQRTEQRDSAMYRCASSLVGGDTQYFGPGTRLTVL.

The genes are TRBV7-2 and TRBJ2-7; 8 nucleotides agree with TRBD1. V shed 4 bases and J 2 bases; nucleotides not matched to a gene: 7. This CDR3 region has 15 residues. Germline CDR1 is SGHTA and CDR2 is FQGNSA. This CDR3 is CASSYGTGPTYEQYF. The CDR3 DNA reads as TGTGCCAGCAGCTACGGGACAGGCCCGACCTACGAGCAGTACTTC.

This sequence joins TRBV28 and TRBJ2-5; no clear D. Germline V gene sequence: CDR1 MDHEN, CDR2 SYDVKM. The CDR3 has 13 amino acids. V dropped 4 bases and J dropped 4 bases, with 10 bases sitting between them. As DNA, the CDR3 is TGTGCCAGCAGTTCACACGAGACAGAGACCCAGTACTTC. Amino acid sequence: CASSSHETETQYF.

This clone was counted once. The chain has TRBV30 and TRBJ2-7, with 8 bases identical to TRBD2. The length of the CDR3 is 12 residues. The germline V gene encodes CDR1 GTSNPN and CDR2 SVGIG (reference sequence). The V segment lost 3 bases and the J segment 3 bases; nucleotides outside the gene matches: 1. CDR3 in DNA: TGTGCCTGGAGCCGGGGGGGCTACGAGCAGTACGTC. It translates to CAWSRGGYEQYV.

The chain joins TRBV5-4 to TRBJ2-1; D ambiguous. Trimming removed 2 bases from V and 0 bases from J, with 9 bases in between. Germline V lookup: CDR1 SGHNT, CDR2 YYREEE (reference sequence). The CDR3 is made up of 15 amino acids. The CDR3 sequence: CASSFAVSSYNEQFF. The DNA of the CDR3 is TGTGCCAGCAGCTTCGCCGTTAGCTCCTACAATGAGCAGTTCTTC.

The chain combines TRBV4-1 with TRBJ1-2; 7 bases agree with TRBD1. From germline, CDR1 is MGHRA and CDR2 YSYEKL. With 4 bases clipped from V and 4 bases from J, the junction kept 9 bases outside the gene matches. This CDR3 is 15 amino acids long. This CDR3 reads CASSPRQGIGYGYTF. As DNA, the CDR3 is TGCGCCAGCAGCCCCCGACAGGGAATAGGCTATGGCTACACCTTC.

This chain's CDR3 is CASSPRGQKVSLSGANVLTF. The CDR3 DNA sequence: TGTGCCAGCAGCCCCCGGGGGCAGAAAGTTTCTCTCTCTGGGGCCAACGTCCTGACTTTC. This chain uses TRBV9 with TRBJ2-6; D is tentatively TRBD1 or TRBD2 (6 bases each). Trimming pared 4 bases from V and 0 bases from J, leaving 23 bases between. The CDR3 is 20 residues long. CDR1 and CDR2 from the germline V gene are SGDLS and YYNGEE.

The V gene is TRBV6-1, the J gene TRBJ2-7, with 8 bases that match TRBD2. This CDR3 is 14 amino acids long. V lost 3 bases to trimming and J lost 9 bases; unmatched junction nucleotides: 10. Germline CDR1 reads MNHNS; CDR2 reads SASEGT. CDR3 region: CASSEYEGLVPQYV. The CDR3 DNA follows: TGTGCCAGCAGTGAGTACGAGGGACTAGTACCGCAGTACGTC.

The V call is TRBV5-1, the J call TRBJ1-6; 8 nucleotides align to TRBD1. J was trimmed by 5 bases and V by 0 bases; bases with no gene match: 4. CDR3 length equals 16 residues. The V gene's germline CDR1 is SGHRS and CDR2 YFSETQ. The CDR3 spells CASSLGRGLNNSPLHF. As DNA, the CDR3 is TGCGCCAGCAGCTTGGGCAGGGGGCTCAATAATTCACCCCTCCACTTT.

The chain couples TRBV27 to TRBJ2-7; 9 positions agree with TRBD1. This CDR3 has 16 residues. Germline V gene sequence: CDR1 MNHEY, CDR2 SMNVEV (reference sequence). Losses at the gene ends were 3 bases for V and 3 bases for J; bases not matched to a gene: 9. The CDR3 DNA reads TGTGCCAGCAGTTTTATCACCGGGACAGGGTTCTACGAGCAGTACTTC. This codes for CASSFITGTGFYEQYF.

The CDR3 here is CASTSDRGRETQYF. DNA of the CDR3: TGTGCCAGCACCTCGGACAGGGGGCGAGAGACCCAGTACTTC. This sequence joins TRBV27 and TRBJ2-5; 11 nucleotides match TRBD1. The CDR3 covers 14 residues. Germline V gene data show CDR1 as MNHEY and CDR2 as SMNVEV (reference sequence). V shed 7 bases, J shed 4 bases, and the junction held 5 bases outside the gene matches.